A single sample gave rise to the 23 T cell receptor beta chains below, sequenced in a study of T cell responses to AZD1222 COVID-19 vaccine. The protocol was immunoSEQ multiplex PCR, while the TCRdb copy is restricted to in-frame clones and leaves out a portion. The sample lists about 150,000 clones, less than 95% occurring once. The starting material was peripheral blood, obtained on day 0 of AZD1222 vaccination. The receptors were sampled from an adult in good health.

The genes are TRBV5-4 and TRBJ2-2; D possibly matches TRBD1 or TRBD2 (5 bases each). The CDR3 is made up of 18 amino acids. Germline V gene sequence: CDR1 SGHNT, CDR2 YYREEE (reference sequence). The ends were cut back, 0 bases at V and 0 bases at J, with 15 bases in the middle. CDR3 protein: CASSLGGVLGANTGELFF. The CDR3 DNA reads TGTGCCAGCAGCTTGGGTGGGGTTCTGGGGGCGAACACCGGGGAGCTGTTTTTT.

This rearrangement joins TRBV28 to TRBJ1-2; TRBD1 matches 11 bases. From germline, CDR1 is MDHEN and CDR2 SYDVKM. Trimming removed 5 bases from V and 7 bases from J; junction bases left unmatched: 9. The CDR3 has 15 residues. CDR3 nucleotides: TGTGCCAGCAGTCCCCCGGACAGGGGGCTAAGTGGCTACACCTTC. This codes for CASSPPDRGLSGYTF.

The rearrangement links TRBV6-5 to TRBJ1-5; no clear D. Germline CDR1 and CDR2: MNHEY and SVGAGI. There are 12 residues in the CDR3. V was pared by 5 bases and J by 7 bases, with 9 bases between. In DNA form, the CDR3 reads TGTGCCAGCAGTCTCCCGGGGCAGCCCCAGCATTTT. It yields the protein CASSLPGQPQHF.

This CDR3 reads CASSYSRSNTEAFF. DNA for the CDR3: TGTGCCAGCAGTTACTCGAGATCGAACACTGAAGCTTTCTTT. The V and J genes are TRBV6-5 and TRBJ1-1; D not certain. CDR3 length: 14 amino acids. V lost 0 bases and J lost 1, with 6 bases in between. Germline CDR1 MNHEY, CDR2 SVGAGI.

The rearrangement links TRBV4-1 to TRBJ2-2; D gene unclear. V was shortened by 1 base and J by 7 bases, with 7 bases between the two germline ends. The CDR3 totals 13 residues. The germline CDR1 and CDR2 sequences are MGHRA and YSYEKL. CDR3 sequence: CASSQVRFGELFF. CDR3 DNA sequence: TGCGCCAGCAGCCAAGTGCGGTTCGGGGAGCTGTTTTTT.

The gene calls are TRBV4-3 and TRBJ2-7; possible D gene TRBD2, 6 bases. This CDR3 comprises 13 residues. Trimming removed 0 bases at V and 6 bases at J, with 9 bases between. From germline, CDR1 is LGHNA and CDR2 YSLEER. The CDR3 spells CASSQEPAGEQYF. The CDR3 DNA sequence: TGCGCCAGCAGCCAAGAACCAGCGGGCGAGCAGTACTTC.

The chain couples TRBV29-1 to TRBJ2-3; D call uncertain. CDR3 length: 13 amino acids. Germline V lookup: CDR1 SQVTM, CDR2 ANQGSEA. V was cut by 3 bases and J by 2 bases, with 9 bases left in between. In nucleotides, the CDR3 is TGCAGCGTTGATAGTCAGAACACAGATACGCAGTATTTT. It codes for CSVDSQNTDTQYF.

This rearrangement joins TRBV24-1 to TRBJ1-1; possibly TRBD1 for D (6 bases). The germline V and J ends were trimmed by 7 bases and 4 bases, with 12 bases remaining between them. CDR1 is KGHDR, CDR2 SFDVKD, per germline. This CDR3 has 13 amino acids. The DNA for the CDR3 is TGTGCCACCAGCGCACAGGGAGGCACTGAAGCTTTCTTT. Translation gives CATSAQGGTEAFF.

CDR3 loop: CASSLTGREKLFF. CDR3 DNA: TGTGCCAGCAGCTTGACAGGGCGCGAAAAACTGTTTTTT. The chain has TRBV5-5 and TRBJ1-4; D might be TRBD1 (6 bases). Per the germline V gene, CDR1 is SGHKS and CDR2 is YYEKEE (reference sequence). This CDR3 has 13 amino acids. Trimming shortened V by 1 base and J by 8 bases, and 9 bases separated the two germline ends.

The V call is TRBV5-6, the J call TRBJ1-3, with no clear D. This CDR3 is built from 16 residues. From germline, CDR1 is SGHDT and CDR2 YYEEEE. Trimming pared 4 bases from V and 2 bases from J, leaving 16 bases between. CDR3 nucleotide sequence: TGTGCCAGCAGCCCCCGAGACGGTGAAGCTGGAAACACCATATATTTT. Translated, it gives CASSPRDGEAGNTIYF. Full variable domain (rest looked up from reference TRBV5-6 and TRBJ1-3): DAGVTQSPTHLIKTRGQQVTLRCSPKSGHDTVSWYQQALGQGPQFIFQYYEEEERQRGNFPDRFSGHQFPNYSSELNVNALLLGDSALYLCASSPRDGEAGNTIYFGEGSWLTVV.

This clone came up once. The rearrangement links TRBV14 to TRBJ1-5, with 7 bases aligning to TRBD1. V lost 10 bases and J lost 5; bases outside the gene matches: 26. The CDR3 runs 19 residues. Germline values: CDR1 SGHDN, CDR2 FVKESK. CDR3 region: CAILSGQRFPRFVYQPQHF. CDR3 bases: TGTGCCATCTTATCGGGACAGAGATTTCCCCGTTTCGTCTATCAGCCCCAGCATTTT.

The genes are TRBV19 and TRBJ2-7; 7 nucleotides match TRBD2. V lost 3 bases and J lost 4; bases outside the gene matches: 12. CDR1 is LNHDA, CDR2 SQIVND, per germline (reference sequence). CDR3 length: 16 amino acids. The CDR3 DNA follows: TGTGCCAGTAGTATGGTCCCGGGACTACACTATTACGAGCAGTACTTC. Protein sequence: CASSMVPGLHYYEQYF. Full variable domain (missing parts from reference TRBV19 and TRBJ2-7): DGGITQSPKYLFRKEGQNVTLSCEQNLNHDAMYWYRQDPGQGLRLIYYSQIVNDFQKGDIAEGYSVSREKKESFPLTVTSAQKNPTAFYLCASSMVPGLHYYEQYFGPGTRLTVT.

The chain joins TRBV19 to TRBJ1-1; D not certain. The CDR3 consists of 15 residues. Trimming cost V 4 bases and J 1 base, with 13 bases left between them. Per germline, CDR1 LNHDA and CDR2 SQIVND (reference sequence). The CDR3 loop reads CASSTYWGTNTEAFF. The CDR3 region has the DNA TGTGCCAGTAGTACCTACTGGGGAACGAACACTGAAGCTTTCTTT.

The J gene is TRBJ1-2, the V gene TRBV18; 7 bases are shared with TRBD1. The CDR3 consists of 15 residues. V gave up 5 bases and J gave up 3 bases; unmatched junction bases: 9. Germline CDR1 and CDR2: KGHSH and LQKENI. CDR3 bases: TGTGCCAGCTCAGCCCGGGACAGCCCTTACTATGGCTACACCTTC. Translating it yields CASSARDSPYYGYTF.

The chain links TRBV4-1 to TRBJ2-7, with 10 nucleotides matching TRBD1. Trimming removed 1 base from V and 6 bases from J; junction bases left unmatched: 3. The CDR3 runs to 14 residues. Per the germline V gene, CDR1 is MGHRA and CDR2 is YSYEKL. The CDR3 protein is CASSQGQGAFEQYF. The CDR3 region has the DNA TGCGCCAGCAGCCAAGGACAGGGGGCGTTCGAGCAGTACTTC.

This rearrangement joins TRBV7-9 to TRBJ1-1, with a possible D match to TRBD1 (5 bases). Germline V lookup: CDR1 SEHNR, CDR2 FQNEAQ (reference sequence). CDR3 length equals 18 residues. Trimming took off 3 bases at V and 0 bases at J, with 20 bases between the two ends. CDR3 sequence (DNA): TGTGCCAGCAGCTTCTGGGGCAAAGGGTGGGATGTGAACACTGAAGCTTTCTTT. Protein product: CASSFWGKGWDVNTEAFF.

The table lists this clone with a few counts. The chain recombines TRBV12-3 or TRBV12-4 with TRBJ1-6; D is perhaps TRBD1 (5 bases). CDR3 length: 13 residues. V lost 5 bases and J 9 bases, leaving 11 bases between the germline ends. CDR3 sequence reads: CASSPGAGSPLHF. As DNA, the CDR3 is TGTGCCAGCAGTCCCGGGGCTGGTTCACCCCTCCACTTT.

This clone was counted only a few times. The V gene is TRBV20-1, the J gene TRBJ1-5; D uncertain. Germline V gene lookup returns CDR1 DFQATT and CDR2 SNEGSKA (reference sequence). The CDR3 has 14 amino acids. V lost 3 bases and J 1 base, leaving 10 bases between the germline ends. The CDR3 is CSASGRQSNQPQHF. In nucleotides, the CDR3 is TGCAGTGCTAGTGGTCGGCAGAGCAATCAGCCCCAGCATTTT.

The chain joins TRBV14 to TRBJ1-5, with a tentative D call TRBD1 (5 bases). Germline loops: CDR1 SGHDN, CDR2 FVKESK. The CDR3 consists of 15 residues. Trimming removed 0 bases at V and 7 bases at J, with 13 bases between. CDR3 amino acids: CASSQDGGRVQPQHF. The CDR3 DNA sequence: TGTGCCAGCAGCCAAGATGGGGGGAGAGTACAGCCCCAGCATTTT.

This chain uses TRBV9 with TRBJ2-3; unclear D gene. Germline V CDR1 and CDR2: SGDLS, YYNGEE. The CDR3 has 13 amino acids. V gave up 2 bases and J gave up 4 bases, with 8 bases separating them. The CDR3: CASSVFWADTQYF. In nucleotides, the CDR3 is TGTGCCAGCAGCGTTTTCTGGGCAGATACGCAGTATTTT.

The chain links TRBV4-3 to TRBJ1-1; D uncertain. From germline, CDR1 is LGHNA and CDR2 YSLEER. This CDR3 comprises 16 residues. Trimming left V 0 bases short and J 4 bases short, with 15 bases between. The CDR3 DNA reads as TGCGCCAGCAGCCAAGATCACGGGTCGGGAGGCACTGAAGCTTTCTTT. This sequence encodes CASSQDHGSGGTEAFF.

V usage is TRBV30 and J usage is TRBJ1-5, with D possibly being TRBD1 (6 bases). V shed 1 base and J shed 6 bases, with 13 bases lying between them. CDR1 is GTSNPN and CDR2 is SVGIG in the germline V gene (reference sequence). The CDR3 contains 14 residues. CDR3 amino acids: CAWSGAGVLQPQHF. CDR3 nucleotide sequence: TGTGCCTGGAGTGGCGCAGGGGTGCTTCAGCCCCAGCATTTT.

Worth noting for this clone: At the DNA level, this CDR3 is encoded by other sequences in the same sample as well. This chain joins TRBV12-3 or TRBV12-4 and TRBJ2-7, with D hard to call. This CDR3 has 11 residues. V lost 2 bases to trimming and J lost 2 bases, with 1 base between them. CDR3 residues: CASSLTYEQYF. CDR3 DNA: TGTGCCAGCAGTTTAACCTACGAGCAGTACTTC.